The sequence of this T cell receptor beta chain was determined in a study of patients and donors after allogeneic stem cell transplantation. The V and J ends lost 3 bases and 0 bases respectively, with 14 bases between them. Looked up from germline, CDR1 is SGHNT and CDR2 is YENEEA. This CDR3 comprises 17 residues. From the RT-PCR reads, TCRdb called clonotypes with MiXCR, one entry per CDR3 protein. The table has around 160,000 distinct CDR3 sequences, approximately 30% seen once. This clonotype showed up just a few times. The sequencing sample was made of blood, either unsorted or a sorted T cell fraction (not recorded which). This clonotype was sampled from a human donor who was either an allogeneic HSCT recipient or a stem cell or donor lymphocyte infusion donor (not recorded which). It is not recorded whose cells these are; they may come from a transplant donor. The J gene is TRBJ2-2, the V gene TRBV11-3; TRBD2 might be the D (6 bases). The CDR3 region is CASSFKRDWANTGELFF. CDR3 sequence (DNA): TGTGCCAGCAGCTTCAAACGGGACTGGGCGAACACCGGGGAGCTGTTTTTT.